The next 21 T cell receptor beta chains were all read from a single sample in a study of shared clonotypes between healthy human individuals. Data came from immunoSEQ multiplex PCR; TCRdb stores just in-frame clones and leaves some out. The sample has fewer than 2.5 million clones; 93% are singletons. Sequencing was carried out using naive CD4+ T cells from PBMCs. Subset: CD45RA+ positively selected. The receptors originated from a man aged 18-30 years in good health. Some clones in this sample may be carry-over from other donors' samples.

This clone was recorded only once. The chain combines TRBV7-2 with TRBJ2-1; D tentatively fits TRBD1 or TRBD2 (5 bases each). Germline CDR1 and CDR2: SGHTA and FQGNSA. V was shortened by 0 bases and J by 12 bases, with 15 bases between the two germline ends. The CDR3 extends over 14 amino acids. The CDR3 region is CASSLAGGTRGQFF. The CDR3 nucleotides read TGTGCCAGCAGCTTAGCGGGTGGGACCCGGGGGCAGTTCTTC.

The V gene is TRBV9, the J gene TRBJ1-3; TRBD1 aligns across 7 bases. The CDR3 has 17 amino acids. Losses at the gene ends were 4 bases for V and 0 bases for J; bases not matched to a gene: 10. CDR1 is SGDLS, CDR2 YYNGEE, per germline. The DNA of the CDR3 is TGTGCCAGCAGCATCAGGGACAGCGGTTACTCTGGAAACACCATATATTTT. Residues: CASSIRDSGYSGNTIYF.

V and J are TRBV5-1 and TRBJ1-2; no clear D. Trimming removed 0 bases from V and 8 bases from J, with 14 bases in between. CDR1 is SGHRS, CDR2 YFSETQ, per germline. The CDR3 extends over 14 amino acids. The CDR3 nucleotides read TGCGCCAGCAGCTTGGTTAGGCGCCTTAGCGGCTACACCTTC. Translating gives CASSLVRRLSGYTF.

This clone came up a few times. V is TRBV9 and J is TRBJ2-3; a possible D gene is TRBD2 (5 bases). With 3 bases removed from V and 2 bases from J, the gap between germline ends came to 13 bases. The CDR3 totals 15 residues. Germline V gene lookup returns CDR1 SGDLS and CDR2 YYNGEE. CDR3 in DNA: TGTGCCAGCAGCGGACCGGACTTTTCCACAGATACGCAGTATTTT. It specifies CASSGPDFSTDTQYF.

The gene calls are TRBV7-2 and TRBJ2-5, with 7 bases aligning to TRBD1. Trimming removed 5 bases from V and 1 base from J; junction bases left unmatched: 10. Germline CDR1 SGHTA, CDR2 FQGNSA. The CDR3 is 16 amino acids. The chain's CDR3 is CASSPAPGQIQETQYF. The DNA for the CDR3 is TGTGCCAGCAGCCCAGCTCCGGGACAGATCCAAGAGACCCAGTACTTC.

This chain uses TRBV29-1 with TRBJ1-6; TRBD1 might be the D (6 bases). V gave up 4 bases and J gave up 7 bases, with 11 bases separating them. This CDR3 has 13 amino acids. Germline V CDR1 and CDR2: SQVTM, ANQGSEA. This chain's CDR3 is CSVARDINSPLHF. In DNA form, the CDR3 reads TGCAGCGTTGCGAGGGACATAAATTCACCCCTCCACTTT.

V usage is TRBV28 and J usage is TRBJ1-2; TRBD1 might be the D (5 bases). The germline V gene encodes CDR1 MDHEN and CDR2 SYDVKM. CDR3 length equals 15 residues. V lost 1 base to trimming and J lost 8 bases, with 17 bases between them. As DNA, the CDR3 is TGTGCCAGCAGTTTATTTCCTGGGGCAGTTCACGGCTACACCTTC. Translation: CASSLFPGAVHGYTF.

The DNA of the CDR3 is TGCGCCAGCAACGACCGGGACCACAATGAGCAGTTCTTC. This translates into CASNDRDHNEQFF. The gene calls are TRBV5-1 and TRBJ2-1; either TRBD1 or TRBD2 may supply D (5 bases each). The CDR3 is 13 residues long. Trimming took 6 bases from V and 5 from J, leaving 12 bases between them. From germline, CDR1 is SGHRS and CDR2 YFSETQ. Looking up the rest from reference TRBV5-1 and TRBJ2-1 gives the full variable domain: KAGVTQTPRYLIKTRGQQVTLSCSPISGHRSVSWYQQTPGQGLQFLFEYFSETQRNKGNFPGRFSGRQFSNSRSEMNVSTLELGDSALYLCASNDRDHNEQFFGPGTRLTVL.

This rearrangement joins TRBV28 to TRBJ1-5, with unresolved D. CDR1 and CDR2 (germline): MDHEN, SYDVKM. The CDR3 covers 10 residues. V shed 3 bases and J shed 9 bases, with 3 bases lying between them. CDR3 coding DNA: TGTGCCAGCAGTTTGCGGCCCCAGCATTTT. Translation gives CASSLRPQHF.

The V call is TRBV10-3, the J call TRBJ1-2; maybe TRBD1 (5 bases). Germline-derived CDR1 and CDR2 are ENHRY and SYGVKD. This CDR3 contains 19 residues. The V and J ends lost 4 bases and 7 bases respectively, with 31 bases between them. This CDR3 reads CAISGQLGTETWEGVGYTF. The CDR3, as DNA: TGTGCCATCAGTGGACAGCTCGGAACCGAAACTTGGGAAGGAGTTGGCTACACCTTC.

The J gene is TRBJ1-1, the V gene TRBV9, with unresolved D. Deletions cut 2 bases from V and 5 bases from J, with 13 bases between. Germline CDR1 is SGDLS and CDR2 is YYNGEE. The CDR3 is 14 amino acids. This CDR3 reads CASSVTSHGTEAFF. The CDR3 bases are TGTGCCAGCAGCGTTACCAGTCACGGGACTGAAGCTTTCTTT. Filled out from reference TRBV9 and TRBJ1-1, the complete variable domain reads DSGVTQTPKHLITATGQRVTLRCSPRSGDLSVYWYQQSLDQGLQFLIQYYNGEERAKGNILERFSAQQFPDLHSELNLSSLELGDSALYFCASSVTSHGTEAFFGQGTRLTVV.

The rearrangement uses TRBV30 and TRBJ2-4; 11 nucleotides agree with TRBD2. The CDR3 has 19 amino acids. CDR1 is GTSNPN and CDR2 is SVGIG in the germline V gene (reference sequence). J gave up 3 bases and V 3 bases, and 16 bases lay outside the gene matches. The CDR3: CAWRTRSSGRATDKNIQYF. CDR3 nucleotides: TGTGCCTGGAGGACCCGGAGTAGCGGGAGGGCCACGGACAAAAACATTCAGTACTTC.

V gene TRBV19 combines with J gene TRBJ2-7; D uncertain. Germline CDR1 is LNHDA and CDR2 is SQIVND (reference sequence). The CDR3 runs to 11 residues. The germline V and J ends were trimmed by 11 bases and 5 bases, with 13 bases remaining between them. The CDR3 DNA is TGTGCCGCCAGTACAGCCCACGAGCAGTACTTC. Translated: CAASTAHEQYF.

The gene calls are TRBV6-1 and TRBJ2-6, with 11 bases that match TRBD1. Germline assignment: CDR1 MNHNS and CDR2 SASEGT. The CDR3 covers 20 residues. The ends lost 3 bases at V and 0 bases at J; junction bases unmatched: 10. CDR3 nucleotide sequence: TGTGCCAGCAGTGATTTCGGGACAGGGGGTCCGAACTCTGGGGCCAACGTCCTGACTTTC. This translates into CASSDFGTGGPNSGANVLTF.

This clone is a singleton in its sample. The V gene is TRBV27, the J gene TRBJ2-5; D not resolved. From germline, CDR1 is MNHEY and CDR2 SMNVEV (reference sequence). V was cut by 2 bases and J by 1 base, with 8 bases left in between. The CDR3 is 14 residues long. Here the CDR3 reads CASSLVVGQETQYF. The CDR3 DNA reads TGTGCCAGCAGTTTAGTCGTCGGCCAAGAGACCCAGTACTTC.

The chain carries TRBV5-1 and TRBJ2-1, with 11 bases that match TRBD2. This CDR3 has 18 amino acids. After removal of 3 bases from V and 1 base from J, the junction contained 9 bases not matched to a gene. Germline CDR1 is SGHRS and CDR2 is YFSETQ. The CDR3 DNA sequence: TGCGCCAGCAGCTCCGGAAATAGCGGGAGGGCATCCTACAATGAGCAGTTCTTC. This sequence encodes CASSSGNSGRASYNEQFF. The complete variable domain, with remaining parts taken from reference TRBV5-1 and TRBJ2-1, reads KAGVTQTPRYLIKTRGQQVTLSCSPISGHRSVSWYQQTPGQGLQFLFEYFSETQRNKGNFPGRFSGRQFSNSRSEMNVSTLELGDSALYLCASSSGNSGRASYNEQFFGPGTRLTVL.

In this sample, this clone turned up a few times. V gene TRBV6-1 combines with J gene TRBJ1-5; D uncertain. CDR1 is MNHNS and CDR2 is SASEGT in the germline V gene. V was trimmed by 1 base and J by 9 bases, leaving 10 bases between them. CDR3 length: 13 amino acids. This CDR3 is CASSEGPLLPQHF. CDR3 DNA sequence: TGTGCCAGCAGTGAAGGGCCCTTACTGCCCCAGCATTTT.

The genes are TRBV6-5 and TRBJ2-3; no definite D call. Germline V gene data show CDR1 as MNHEY and CDR2 as SVGAGI. The CDR3 is made up of 13 amino acids. Trimming took 6 bases from V and 7 from J, leaving 14 bases between them. DNA of the CDR3: TGTGCCAGCAGCATCGAATCTCGGCATACGCAGTATTTT. This encodes CASSIESRHTQYF.

This clone was recorded once. Other nucleotide sequences in the sample specify the same CDR3. This chain connects TRBV7-8 to TRBJ2-7; TRBD2 matches at 8 bases. V lost 1 base to trimming and J lost 4 bases; unmatched junction nucleotides: 3. Germline CDR1 reads SGHVS; CDR2 reads FQNEAQ. The CDR3 has 14 amino acids. The CDR3 sequence: CASSLDGRGYEQYF. The CDR3 bases are TGTGCCAGCAGCTTAGACGGGAGGGGGTACGAGCAGTACTTC.

V is TRBV7-2 and J is TRBJ1-1; 7 nucleotides align to TRBD1. The length of the CDR3 is 14 residues. Looked up from germline, CDR1 is SGHTA and CDR2 is FQGNSA. V lost 1 base to trimming and J lost 3 bases; unmatched junction nucleotides: 2. The CDR3: CASSLGDRDTEAFF. The CDR3 coding sequence is TGTGCCAGCAGCTTAGGGGACAGAGACACTGAAGCTTTCTTT.

This rearrangement joins TRBV29-1 to TRBJ2-1; possibly TRBD2 for D (5 bases). V gave up 3 bases and J gave up 7 bases, with 13 bases separating them. There are 13 residues in the CDR3. Per germline, CDR1 SQVTM and CDR2 ANQGSEA. The CDR3 is CSVDRAPGNEQFF. DNA for the CDR3: TGCAGCGTTGACCGGGCCCCGGGGAATGAGCAGTTCTTC.